The 20 T cell receptor beta chains listed next were all sequenced from one sample in a study of blood T cell repertoires in COVID-19. Some clones are missing from TCRdb's copy, which holds only in-frame ones; the method was immunoSEQ multiplex PCR. The repertoire consists of around 270,000 clones, with 84% occurring once and the leading ten covering more than 1.5%. Sequencing used peripheral blood. These receptors were taken from a woman in her 40s who had recovered from COVID-19.

This clone was observed a few times. CDR3: CASSRQGGNTEAFF. The CDR3 DNA reads TGTGCCAGCAGTAGGCAGGGGGGGAACACTGAAGCTTTCTTT. This chain connects TRBV6-5 to TRBJ1-1, with 7 nucleotides matching TRBD1. With V trimmed by 5 bases and J by 1 base, 4 bases remained unmatched. Germline V gene data show CDR1 as MNHEY and CDR2 as SVGAGI. This CDR3 comprises 14 residues.

This clone appeared once. The chain links TRBV28 to TRBJ2-5, with a weak D call TRBD1 (6 bases). V was trimmed by 4 bases and J by 2 bases, leaving 20 bases between them. Germline CDR1 is MDHEN and CDR2 is SYDVKM. The CDR3 contains 17 residues. CDR3 in DNA: TGTGCCAGCAGTTCGACCCGAAAACAGGGATTGCAAGAGACCCAGTACTTC. Protein sequence: CASSSTRKQGLQETQYF.

A single count supports this clone. The chain is built from TRBV3-1 (or the pseudogene TRBV3-2) and TRBJ2-1, with TRBD2 matching over 10 bases. Germline V lookup: CDR1 LGHDT, CDR2 YNNKEL (reference sequence). The CDR3 covers 20 residues. J gave up 5 bases and V 1 base, and 17 bases lay outside the gene matches. CDR3 nucleotides: TGTGCCAGCAGCCAAGGAGGTTGGCTAGCGGGGGTCATAAGAAACAATGAGCAGTTCTTC. It translates to CASSQGGWLAGVIRNNEQFF.

The V gene is TRBV5-1, the J gene TRBJ1-1; 9 bases fit TRBD1. Germline CDR1 and CDR2: SGHRS and YFSETQ. This CDR3 is 18 amino acids long. The J segment lost 0 bases and the V segment lost 0 bases, leaving 9 bases of the junction unmatched. DNA for the CDR3: TGCGCCAGCAGCTTGGGTGTATCGGGACAGGGCATGAACACTGAAGCTTTCTTT. It encodes CASSLGVSGQGMNTEAFF.

The chain uses TRBV29-1 and TRBJ2-7; 11 bases agree with TRBD1. The ends lost 6 bases at V and 3 bases at J; junction bases unmatched: 1. This CDR3 is built from 12 residues. Germline V gene lookup returns CDR1 SQVTM and CDR2 ANQGSEA. CDR3 sequence (DNA): TGCAGCGTAGGGACAGGGGGCTACGAGCAGTACTTC. Its protein is CSVGTGGYEQYF.

The J gene is TRBJ2-3, the V gene TRBV5-1, with 10 nucleotides matching TRBD2. Per germline, CDR1 SGHRS and CDR2 YFSETQ. The CDR3 covers 17 residues. V gave up 2 bases and J gave up 0 bases; unmatched junction bases: 6. For the CDR3, the DNA is TGCGCCAGCAGCTTAGTAGCGGGGGGTCCTAGCACAGATACGCAGTATTTT. Encoded protein: CASSLVAGGPSTDTQYF.

The chain employs TRBV9 and TRBJ2-5; 7 nucleotides align to TRBD1. CDR1 and CDR2 (germline): SGDLS, YYNGEE. J lost 1 base, V lost 4 bases, and 4 bases had no gene match. This CDR3 contains 14 residues. This CDR3 reads CASSIQGIQETQYF. CDR3 in DNA: TGTGCCAGCAGCATACAGGGGATCCAAGAGACCCAGTACTTC.

The chain combines TRBV7-9 with TRBJ2-5; 8 bases fit TRBD1. The CDR3 consists of 13 residues. Germline values: CDR1 SEHNR, CDR2 FQNEAQ (reference sequence). V was pared by 6 bases and J by 4 bases, with 4 bases of the junction left unmatched. The DNA for the CDR3 is TGTGCCAGCAGAATGACAGGGGTAGAGACCCAGTACTTC. The encoded protein is CASRMTGVETQYF.

The sample holds a few counts of this clone. The chain has TRBV10-3 and TRBJ2-5; possibly TRBD2 for D (5 bases). Germline V gives CDR1 ENHRY, CDR2 SYGVKD. Trimming stripped 4 bases from V and 5 bases from J, with 14 bases between. The CDR3 consists of 14 residues. CDR3 DNA sequence: TGTGCCATCAGTGCAGAGCGGCCGTCTGAGACCCAGTACTTC. Amino acids: CAISAERPSETQYF.

This clone has only a few counts. The CDR3: CSVELRAGNTIYF. The CDR3 nucleotides read TGCAGCGTTGAGTTACGGGCTGGAAACACCATATATTTT. The V call is TRBV29-1, the J call TRBJ1-3; D unresolved. CDR1 is SQVTM, CDR2 ANQGSEA, per germline. V was shortened by 3 bases and J by 2 bases, with 8 bases between the two germline ends. The CDR3 covers 13 residues.

The V gene is TRBV19, the J gene TRBJ2-5, with 7 positions matching TRBD1. Trimming took 3 bases from V and 2 from J; bases not matched to a gene: 3. The CDR3 has 14 residues. CDR1 and CDR2 from the germline V gene are LNHDA and SQIVND (reference sequence). CDR3 sequence reads: CASSMTDRQETQYF. The CDR3 bases are TGTGCCAGTAGTATGACGGACAGGCAAGAGACCCAGTACTTC.

The rearrangement links TRBV7-2 to TRBJ1-2; D remains unclear. The CDR3 runs 13 residues. Trimming left V 4 bases short and J 5 bases short, with 11 bases between. Germline V CDR1 and CDR2: SGHTA, FQGNSA. This chain's CDR3 is CASSSRGAYGYTF. The DNA of the CDR3 is TGTGCCAGCAGCTCCCGGGGTGCTTATGGCTACACCTTC.

The V and J genes are TRBV7-9 and TRBJ1-1, with TRBD1 identical over 12 bases. The V segment lost 4 bases and the J segment 10 bases; nucleotides outside the gene matches: 1. This CDR3 has 12 amino acids. Germline V CDR1 and CDR2: SEHNR, FQNEAQ (reference sequence). For the CDR3, the DNA is TGTGCCAGCAGCTGGGACAGGGGGCGAGCTTTCTTT. Translated: CASSWDRGRAFF.

V is TRBV9 and J is TRBJ2-2; a weak D match, TRBD1 (6 bases). Germline CDR1 is SGDLS and CDR2 is YYNGEE. Trimming took 4 bases from V and 6 from J, leaving 16 bases between them. The length of the CDR3 is 15 residues. The CDR3 DNA sequence: TGTGCCAGCAGCTTAACAGGGAAGGGTCCCGGGGAGCTGTTTTTT. Protein product: CASSLTGKGPGELFF.

This clone was seen only a few times. The rearrangement joins TRBV3-1 (or the pseudogene TRBV3-2) to TRBJ1-1; no reliable D call. V lost 1 base to trimming and J lost 5 bases, with 11 bases between them. In germline, CDR1 is LGHDT, CDR2 YNNKEL (reference sequence). CDR3 length: 14 amino acids. DNA of the CDR3: TGTGCCAGCAGCCAAGCGTTCGGGAGAACTGAAGCTTTCTTT. Its translation: CASSQAFGRTEAFF.

This chain links TRBV7-3 with TRBJ2-2, with D unclear. The CDR3 is 16 residues long. V dropped 5 bases and J dropped 0 bases, with 13 bases sitting between them. Per the germline V gene, CDR1 is SGHTA and CDR2 is FQGTGA. CDR3 coding DNA: TGTGCCAGCAGCCCCTCGACTGGCACGAACACCGGGGAGCTGTTTTTT. It translates to CASSPSTGTNTGELFF.

This clone has a handful of counts. The rearrangement joins TRBV6-2 or TRBV6-3 to TRBJ1-1; TRBD1 is a possible D gene (6 bases). The CDR3 is made up of 13 amino acids. The germline gives CDR1 MNHEY, CDR2 SVGEGT. V dropped 5 bases and J dropped 9 bases, with 16 bases sitting between them. For the CDR3, the DNA is TGTGCCAGCAGTGCCCGGGACACGGGAAAAGCTTTCTTT. Protein product: CASSARDTGKAFF.

CDR3 sequence: CASSPTGSNYGYTF. CDR3 sequence (DNA): TGTGCCAGCAGTCCAACCGGGTCCAACTATGGCTACACCTTC. The chain employs TRBV2 and TRBJ1-2, with D unresolved. V was trimmed by 5 bases and J by 2 bases, leaving 12 bases between them. The CDR3 has 14 residues. Per germline, CDR1 SNHLY and CDR2 FYNNEI.

The rearrangement links TRBV10-2 to TRBJ1-5; a weak D match, TRBD1 (5 bases). The germline V and J ends were trimmed by 2 bases and 4 bases, with 18 bases remaining between them. The CDR3 contains 17 residues. CDR1 is WSHSY and CDR2 is SAAADI in the germline V gene. The CDR3 coding sequence is TGCGCCAGCAGTGAGGGTCCAGGACAACCTCTTAATCAGCCCCAGCATTTT. Protein: CASSEGPGQPLNQPQHF.

The genes are TRBV12-3 or TRBV12-4 and TRBJ1-2; D gene unclear. The V gene lost 8 bases and the J gene lost 3 bases, with 10 bases spanning the gap. The CDR3 loop spans 12 amino acids. The DNA for the CDR3 is TGTGCCAGCTCCAGAATTTACTATGGCTACACCTTC. Residues: CASSRIYYGYTF.